Reported below is one T cell receptor beta chain. As yet, its antigen is unknown. The data were taken from a study of T cells in tumors after PD-1 blockade. As for the study in general: Treatment was either pembrolizumab 200 mg every 3 weeks or cemiplimab 350 mg every 2 weeks. Some patients also took daily vismodegib 150 mg during anti-PD-1 treatment. Blood samples averaged about 120,000 templates (range about 22,000-260,000) and approximately 37,000 unique clonotypes. Whole-study results and caveats: Blood contained roughly 43% of the tumor's TCR clonotypes.

This CDR3 spans 13 amino acids. V lost 6 bases, J lost 7 bases, and 8 bases stayed unmatched. Germline loops: CDR1 MDHEN, CDR2 SYDVKM. The protocol was immunoSEQ multiplex PCR, while the TCRdb copy is restricted to in-frame clones and leaves out a portion. The sample holds tens of thousands of clones, approximately 73% seen once. This sample comprised PBMCs, obtained after anti-PD-1 treatment. The V gene is TRBV28, the J gene TRBJ1-1, with TRBD1 matching over 7 bases. The sequence derives from a human donor with basal cell carcinoma. The CDR3 spells CASSQGGINEAFF. The CDR3 DNA reads as TGTGCCAGCAGCCAGGGGGGGATAAATGAAGCTTTCTTT.